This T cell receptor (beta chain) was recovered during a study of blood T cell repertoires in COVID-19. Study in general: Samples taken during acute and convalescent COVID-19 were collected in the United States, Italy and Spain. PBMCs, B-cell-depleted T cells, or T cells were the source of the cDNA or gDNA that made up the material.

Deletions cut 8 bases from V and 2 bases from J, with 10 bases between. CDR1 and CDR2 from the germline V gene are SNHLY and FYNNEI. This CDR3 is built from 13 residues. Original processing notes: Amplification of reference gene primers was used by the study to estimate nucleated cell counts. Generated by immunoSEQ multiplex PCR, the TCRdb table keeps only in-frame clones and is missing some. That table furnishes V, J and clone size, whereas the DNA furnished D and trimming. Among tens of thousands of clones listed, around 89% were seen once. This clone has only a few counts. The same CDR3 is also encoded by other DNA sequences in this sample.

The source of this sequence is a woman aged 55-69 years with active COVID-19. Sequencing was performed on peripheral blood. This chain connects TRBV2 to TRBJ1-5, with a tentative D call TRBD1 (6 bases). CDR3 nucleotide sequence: TGTGCCAGCGGGGGCAGGGGCAATCAGCCCCAGCATTTT. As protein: CASGGRGNQPQHF.